These 21 T cell receptor beta chains were sequenced from one sample in a study of untreated major depressive disorder. TCRdb's table, derived via immunoSEQ multiplex PCR, lists solely in-frame clones and lacks some. The sample includes over 20,000 clones, 70% to 90% seen only once; the top ten take around 5%. The sample taken for sequencing was CD4+ T cells from PBMCs. All receptors derive from a woman aged 25 to 39 in good health.

This sequence joins TRBV28 and TRBJ1-5; D unresolved. Germline CDR1 reads MDHEN; CDR2 reads SYDVKM. This CDR3 is built from 14 residues. The V gene lost 3 bases and the J gene lost 7 bases, with 13 bases spanning the gap. The CDR3 protein is CASSFGSPGQPQHF. The DNA for the CDR3 is TGTGCCAGCAGTTTTGGCTCCCCCGGCCAGCCCCAGCATTTT.

This chain uses TRBV6-6 with TRBJ1-5; tentative D call: TRBD1 (6 bases). Between the trimmed V and J ends, which lost 3 bases and 9 bases, there was a span of 21 bases. Germline CDR1 is MNHNY and CDR2 is SVGAGI (reference sequence). This CDR3 is 16 amino acids long. The CDR3: CASSYSGQTDFWPQHF. DNA for the CDR3: TGTGCCAGCAGTTATAGTGGACAGACCGACTTTTGGCCCCAGCATTTT.

This clone appeared a few times. The chain couples TRBV27 to TRBJ2-7; the D gene is possibly TRBD2 (5 bases). V was pared by 6 bases and J by 3 bases, with 6 bases between. Germline V gives CDR1 MNHEY, CDR2 SMNVEV (reference sequence). This CDR3 is built from 11 residues. The CDR3 here is CASSEGYEQYF. The DNA of the CDR3 is TGTGCCAGCAGCGAGGGCTACGAGCAGTACTTC.

The chain recombines TRBV9 with TRBJ1-6; D might be TRBD1 (5 bases). The V and J ends lost 2 bases and 7 bases respectively, with 7 bases between them. This CDR3 contains 13 residues. CDR1 and CDR2 from the germline V gene are SGDLS and YYNGEE. CDR3 protein: CASSVQGNSPLHF. CDR3 sequence (DNA): TGTGCCAGCAGCGTCCAGGGCAATTCACCCCTCCACTTT.

In nucleotides, the CDR3 is TGTGCCAGCAGTTACTCGGACGGCGGGTCGATGATGTTTTTT. It is translated as CASSYSDGGSMMFF. This chain joins TRBV6-5 and TRBJ1-4; D unresolved. V shed 0 bases and J shed 15 bases, with 17 bases lying between them. The V gene's germline CDR1 is MNHEY and CDR2 SVGAGI. The CDR3 is made up of 14 amino acids.

V is TRBV25-1 and J is TRBJ2-7; D is undetermined. CDR1 and CDR2 from the germline V gene are MGHDK and SYGVNS. This CDR3 has 11 residues. V was pared by 5 bases and J by 4 bases, with 6 bases between. The CDR3 sequence is CASSSFYEQYF. CDR3 bases: TGTGCCAGCAGTAGTTTTTACGAGCAGTACTTC.

The CDR3 protein is CASSPDATNEKLFF. In DNA form, the CDR3 reads TGCGCCAGCAGCCCGGACGCAACTAATGAAAAACTGTTTTTT. The V and J genes are TRBV4-3 and TRBJ1-4; D call uncertain. CDR1 LGHNA and CDR2 YSLEER come from the germline V gene. The V end was cut by 4 bases, the J end by 0 bases, with 6 bases between. This CDR3 spans 14 amino acids.

The chain combines TRBV5-1 with TRBJ1-5; TRBD1 might be the D (5 bases). The CDR3 has 15 residues. Germline CDR1 is SGHRS and CDR2 is YFSETQ. V was trimmed by 4 bases and J by 4 bases, leaving 15 bases between them. Here the CDR3 reads CASSPDRGANQPQHF. The CDR3 coding sequence is TGCGCCAGCAGCCCGGATAGGGGCGCTAATCAGCCCCAGCATTTT. The variable domain in full, completed from reference TRBV5-1 and TRBJ1-5, reads KAGVTQTPRYLIKTRGQQVTLSCSPISGHRSVSWYQQTPGQGLQFLFEYFSETQRNKGNFPGRFSGRQFSNSRSEMNVSTLELGDSALYLCASSPDRGANQPQHFGDGTRLSIL.

The gene calls are TRBV28 and TRBJ1-1, with 8 nucleotides matching TRBD1. The J segment lost 4 bases and the V segment lost 7 bases, leaving 8 bases of the junction unmatched. Per the germline V gene, CDR1 is MDHEN and CDR2 is SYDVKM. This CDR3 is built from 14 residues. CDR3 coding DNA: TGTGCCAGCACCATGGACAGGGCAGGCACTGAAGCTTTCTTT. It yields the protein CASTMDRAGTEAFF.

This chain connects TRBV4-3 to TRBJ2-1, with a possible D match to TRBD1 (5 bases). The CDR3 is 13 amino acids. Germline V gene sequence: CDR1 LGHNA, CDR2 YSLEER. The V end lost 1 base, the J end lost 12 bases, and 13 bases lay between the germline ends. The CDR3 loop reads CASSQAQKGAQFF. The CDR3 nucleotides are TGCGCCAGCAGCCAAGCCCAGAAAGGGGCGCAGTTCTTC.

The chain combines TRBV5-6 with TRBJ2-1; 11 bases align to TRBD1. V shed 5 bases, J shed 8 bases, and the junction held 3 bases outside the gene matches. This CDR3 is 13 amino acids long. Germline values: CDR1 SGHDT, CDR2 YYEEEE. DNA of the CDR3: TGTGCCAGCAGGACGGGACAGGGGGATGAGCAGTTCTTC. Translation: CASRTGQGDEQFF.

The CDR3 loop reads CASSSGTGGSPLHF. CDR3 in DNA: TGTGCCAGCAGCTCCGGGACAGGGGGTTCACCCCTCCACTTT. The chain is built from TRBV7-2 and TRBJ1-6; 11 bases agree with TRBD1. The germline V gene encodes CDR1 SGHTA and CDR2 FQGNSA. Unmatched junction bases numbered 2, after V lost 4 bases and J lost 9 bases. The CDR3 covers 14 residues.

The chain uses TRBV2 and TRBJ2-1; 10 bases align to TRBD2. This CDR3 spans 14 amino acids. J gave up 4 bases and V 8 bases, and 5 bases lay outside the gene matches. CDR1 and CDR2 from the germline V gene are SNHLY and FYNNEI. As DNA, the CDR3 is TGTGCCAGCGGGGGGACTAGCGTATACAATGAGCAGTTCTTC. Protein product: CASGGTSVYNEQFF.

This chain connects TRBV27 to TRBJ1-1; 9 bases are shared with TRBD1. The CDR3 is 16 residues long. J gave up 3 bases and V 9 bases, and 14 bases lay outside the gene matches. Germline V gene sequence: CDR1 MNHEY, CDR2 SMNVEV (reference sequence). CDR3: CASVPTGGGYYTEAFF. The CDR3 DNA sequence: TGTGCCAGTGTCCCAACAGGGGGCGGCTATTACACTGAAGCTTTCTTT.

The chain uses TRBV6-1 and TRBJ1-2; perhaps TRBD1 as D (5 bases). The CDR3 sequence is 15 residues long. Germline loops: CDR1 MNHNS, CDR2 SASEGT. Trimming cost V 1 base and J 1 base, with 10 bases left between them. The CDR3 here is CASSEGGMSNYGYTF. CDR3 in DNA: TGTGCCAGCAGTGAAGGGGGCATGAGTAACTATGGCTACACCTTC.

The rearrangement uses TRBV9 and TRBJ2-1; D is perhaps TRBD1 (6 bases). Germline CDR1 is SGDLS and CDR2 is YYNGEE. The germline V and J ends were trimmed by 2 bases and 6 bases, with 18 bases remaining between them. The CDR3 sequence is 16 residues long. The CDR3 reads CASSVRWTALPNEQFF. The DNA for the CDR3 is TGTGCCAGCAGCGTTCGTTGGACAGCGCTTCCCAATGAGCAGTTCTTC.

The chain links TRBV18 to TRBJ1-6; the match to TRBD1 covers 9 bases. The V and J ends lost 2 bases and 5 bases, in that order; junction bases with no gene match: 4. The germline CDR1 and CDR2 sequences are KGHSH and LQKENI. The CDR3 is 16 amino acids. The DNA for the CDR3 is TGTGCCAGCTCACCAACAGGGGGCGCCAATAATTCACCCCTCCACTTT. It encodes CASSPTGGANNSPLHF. Full variable domain (remainder filled in from reference TRBV18 and TRBJ1-6): NAGVMQNPRHLVRRRGQEARLRCSPMKGHSHVYWYRQLPEEGLKFMVYLQKENIIDESGMPKERFSAEFPKEGPSILRIQQVVRGDSAAYFCASSPTGGANNSPLHFGNGTRLTVT.

The chain recombines TRBV5-1 with TRBJ2-2; 12 nucleotides agree with TRBD2. The germline V gene has CDR1 SGHRS and CDR2 YFSETQ. The CDR3 totals 18 residues. The V segment lost 3 bases and the J segment 1 base; nucleotides outside the gene matches: 7. The CDR3 DNA follows: TGCGCCAGCAGCTCCTCGCCGACTAGCGGGGGGAACACCGGGGAGCTGTTTTTT. Protein: CASSSSPTSGGNTGELFF.

The V and J genes are TRBV7-3 and TRBJ2-2; 11 bases are shared with TRBD1. The germline gives CDR1 SGHTA, CDR2 FQGTGA. J lost 4 bases, V lost 2 bases, and 3 bases had no gene match. The CDR3 totals 16 residues. CDR3 region: CASSLRDRGSTGELFF. CDR3 DNA: TGTGCCAGCAGCTTACGGGACAGGGGGTCCACCGGGGAGCTGTTTTTT.

This chain uses TRBV5-1 with TRBJ2-7; maybe TRBD2 (6 bases). The V gene lost 3 bases and the J gene lost 6 bases, with 13 bases spanning the gap. The CDR3 has 13 residues. The germline V gene has CDR1 SGHRS and CDR2 YFSETQ. CDR3 sequence: CASSWGGLPEQYF. CDR3 DNA: TGCGCCAGCAGCTGGGGAGGCCTACCCGAGCAGTACTTC.

The chain is built from TRBV5-1 and TRBJ1-6; TRBD1 matches 10 bases. With 4 bases clipped from V and 7 bases from J, the junction kept 2 bases outside the gene matches. The CDR3 length is 14 residues. From germline, CDR1 is SGHRS and CDR2 YFSETQ. For the CDR3, the DNA is TGCGCCAGCAGCAGGGGACAGGGGAATTCACCCCTCCACTTT. This encodes CASSRGQGNSPLHF.